The sequence of this T cell receptor (beta chain) was determined in a study of control samples from healthy donors and cancer patients (dated by TCRdb to about 2020). V loses 4 bases of germline sequence and J loses 10 bases, and the interval between the two ends is 11 bases. The germline V gene supplies CDR1 WSHSY and CDR2 SAAADI. From its cysteine to its phenylalanine, the CDR3 spans 13 amino acids. CDR3 DNA is the only sequence kept; it has 39 bases, read in frame from the first base. Library preparation was by the immunoSEQ multiplex PCR assay. Imported from immuneACCESS, the table was reduced by TCRdb to in-frame sequences with V and J called. These copies leave out some clones; in studies compared against another copy, an unresolved V gene accounts for under half, and the cause of the remainder is not known. Present in this sample are about 28,000 clones, 85% to 90% of which were seen just once. The ten biggest clones cover 1.6% of the sample.

As regards this clone: Which antigen it targets is not known. No much larger clone exists at a distance of one base, and base qualities are not known.

This receptor was obtained from a woman in her thirties or forties with lung cancer. Recombination linked TRBV10-2 to TRBJ1-6; 5 matching bases give a weak D call of TRBD1. Sequenced input: PBMCs. The DNA sequence is given as TGCGCCAGCAGTGTACGGGACGGGTCACCCCTCCACTTT. This encodes CASSVRDGSPLHF.